The clone carrying this TCR beta chain was found a few times. Amplification used 60 Vbeta primers and 13 Jbeta primers. Only in-frame clones appear in the TCRdb table, and some are missing; sequencing was by immunoSEQ multiplex PCR. The table records 140,000 to 150,000 clones, approximately 78% of them present only once. The sample originates from a study of cytomegalovirus exposure and HLA in healthy donors. Between the trimmed V and J ends, which lost 5 bases and 5 bases, there was a span of 22 bases. The CDR3 consists of 17 residues. Germline CDR1 LNHDA, CDR2 SQIVND (reference sequence). The sequencing input was PBMCs. This chain joins TRBV19 and TRBJ1-5; the D gene is possibly TRBD1 (6 bases). The origin of this receptor is a woman between 18 and 29 years old in good health and CMV-seropositive. DNA of the CDR3: TGTGCCAGTAGTTTTTTAGTCGGGGGGGCTAGTGATCAGCCCCAGCATTTT. It is translated as CASSFLVGGASDQPQHF.